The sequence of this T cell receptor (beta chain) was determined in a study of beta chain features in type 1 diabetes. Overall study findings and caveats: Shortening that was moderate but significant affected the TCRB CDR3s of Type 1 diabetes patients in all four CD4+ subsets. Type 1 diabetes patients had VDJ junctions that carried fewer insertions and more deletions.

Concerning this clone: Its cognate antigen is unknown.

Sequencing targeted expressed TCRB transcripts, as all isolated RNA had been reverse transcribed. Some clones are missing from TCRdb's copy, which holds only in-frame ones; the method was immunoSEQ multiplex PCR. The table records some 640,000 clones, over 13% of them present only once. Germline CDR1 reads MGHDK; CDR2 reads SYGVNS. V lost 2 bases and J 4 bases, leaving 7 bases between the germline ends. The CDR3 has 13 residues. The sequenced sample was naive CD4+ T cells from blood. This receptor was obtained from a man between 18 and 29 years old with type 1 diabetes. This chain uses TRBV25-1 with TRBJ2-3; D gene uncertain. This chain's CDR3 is CASSELGSDTQYF. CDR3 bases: TGTGCCAGCAGTGAACTTGGGTCAGATACGCAGTATTTT.